This TCR beta chain was recovered during a study of blood T cell repertoires in COVID-19. Germline CDR1 is SGHTA and CDR2 is FQGNSA. Trimming took 4 bases from V and 2 from J, leaving 14 bases between them. This CDR3 is 15 amino acids long. Sequenced by immunoSEQ multiplex PCR; TCRdb stores in-frame clones only, minus some. The repertoire holds about 480,000 clones, with 75% to 90% as singletons. Sequencing was done on a sample of peripheral blood. The source of this sequence is a man aged 18 to 29 with COVID-19, enrolled during active disease. The chain recombines TRBV7-2 with TRBJ2-5; possibly TRBD1 for D (6 bases). In DNA, the CDR3 is TGTGCCAGCAGCTCATACCAGACAGGACAAGAGACCCAGTACTTC. It codes for CASSSYQTGQETQYF.